Listed here are 16 T cell receptor beta chains from one sample, sequenced in a study of vaccination and CD4 T cells after COVID-19. The study sequenced cultured CD4+ T cell DNA using the Oncomine TCR Beta short-read assay. TCRdb itself ran the PCR reads through MiXCR, one entry per CDR3 protein. Of around 9,200 distinct CDR3 sequences in the sample, 45% are singletons; the top ten hold 12%. These TCRs' antigens remain unknown. The treatment: approximately 9-day PBMC culture with coronavirus spike peptide pools or control peptides (ViraFEST assay). What was sequenced was CD4+ T cells from blood, cultured in vitro. The receptors originated from a human donor who had recovered from COVID-19.

The chain employs TRBV6-1 and TRBJ2-1; 9 bases agree with TRBD1. Trimming cost V 8 bases and J 6 bases; bases outside gene matches: 2. The CDR3 consists of 12 residues. Germline CDR1 MNHNS, CDR2 SASEGT. The CDR3 nucleotides read TGTGCCAGCCGGGACAGGGTCAATGAGCAGTTCTTC. Translating gives CASRDRVNEQFF.

V usage is TRBV5-1 and J usage is TRBJ1-3; the match to TRBD1 covers 8 bases. The CDR3 has 14 residues. Per germline, CDR1 SGHRS and CDR2 YFSETQ. Trimming took 3 bases from V and 2 from J; bases not matched to a gene: 1. CDR3 nucleotide sequence: TGCGCCAGCAGCTCGACAGGGGCTGGAAACACCATATATTTT. This gives the protein CASSSTGAGNTIYF. Using reference TRBV5-1 and TRBJ1-3 for the parts outside the CDR3, the full variable domain is KAGVTQTPRYLIKTRGQQVTLSCSPISGHRSVSWYQQTPGQGLQFLFEYFSETQRNKGNFPGRFSGRQFSNSRSEMNVSTLELGDSALYLCASSSTGAGNTIYFGEGSWLTVV.

The V and J genes are TRBV6-4 and TRBJ2-2; possible D gene TRBD2, 5 bases. The CDR3 covers 14 residues. The V gene lost 7 bases and the J gene lost 2 bases, with 11 bases spanning the gap. Germline V CDR1 and CDR2: MRHNA, SNTAGT. CDR3: CASTRGPNTGELFF. CDR3 DNA sequence: TGTGCCAGCACTAGAGGGCCTAACACCGGGGAGCTGTTTTTT.

The gene calls are TRBV7-2 and TRBJ2-2; D is undetermined. V lost 3 bases to trimming and J lost 1 base, with 6 bases between them. The CDR3 has 14 residues. From germline, CDR1 is SGHTA and CDR2 FQGNSA. CDR3 nucleotides: TGTGCCAGCAGCTTTTTTCGGAACACCGGGGAGCTGTTTTTT. Amino acids: CASSFFRNTGELFF. Variable domain in full (rest from reference TRBV7-2 and TRBJ2-2): GAGVSQSPSNKVTEKGKDVELRCDPISGHTALYWYRQSLGQGLEFLIYFQGNSAPDKSGLPSDRFSAERTGGSVSTLTIQRTQQEDSAVYLCASSFFRNTGELFFGEGSRLTVL.

Only a few counts were recorded for this clonotype. V is TRBV20-1 and J is TRBJ1-2; D might be TRBD1 (5 bases). Germline loops: CDR1 DFQATT, CDR2 SNEGSKA (reference sequence). The germline V and J ends were trimmed by 0 bases and 6 bases, with 11 bases remaining between them. This CDR3 contains 13 residues. CDR3 sequence reads: CSARDHRPDGYTF. In nucleotides, the CDR3 is TGCAGTGCTAGAGATCACAGGCCCGATGGCTACACCTTC.

The gene calls are TRBV2 and TRBJ2-1; D is unclear. CDR3 length: 14 residues. The germline V and J ends were trimmed by 3 bases and 1 base, with 7 bases remaining between them. CDR1 is SNHLY, CDR2 FYNNEI, per germline. In DNA form, the CDR3 reads TGTGCCAGCAGTGAGGCTCCTTCCTACAATGAGCAGTTCTTC. Amino acids: CASSEAPSYNEQFF. The whole variable domain, remainder taken from reference TRBV2 and TRBJ2-1, is EPEVTQTPSHQVTQMGQEVILRCVPISNHLYFYWYRQILGQKVEFLVSFYNNEISEKSEIFDDQFSVERPDGSNFTLKIRSTKLEDSAMYFCASSEAPSYNEQFFGPGTRLTVL.

The rearrangement joins TRBV2 to TRBJ2-2, with 14 bases fitting TRBD2. CDR1 and CDR2 (germline): SNHLY, FYNNEI. The CDR3 has 17 residues. Trimming at V came to 3 bases and at J to 4 bases, leaving 4 bases not matched to a gene. CDR3 in DNA: TGTGCCAGCAGTGACCCGACTAGCGGGGGGGTCACCGGGGAGCTGTTTTTT. It encodes CASSDPTSGGVTGELFF.

CDR3 residues: CSAAPTGTNQPQHF. CDR3 nucleotide sequence: TGCAGTGCTGCCCCGACAGGGACGAATCAGCCCCAGCATTTT. The V call is TRBV20-1, the J call TRBJ1-5, with 7 bases aligning to TRBD1. The CDR3 is 14 amino acids. J gave up 4 bases and V 5 bases, and 8 bases lay outside the gene matches. Per the germline V gene, CDR1 is DFQATT and CDR2 is SNEGSKA (reference sequence).

This clonotype was seen once. This chain uses TRBV20-1 with TRBJ2-1; 10 bases agree with TRBD2. Germline-derived CDR1 and CDR2 are DFQATT and SNEGSKA (reference sequence). V was pared by 5 bases and J by 4 bases, with 8 bases of the junction left unmatched. The CDR3 has 15 amino acids. The CDR3 DNA sequence: TGCAGTGCTGCCCCCGCTAGCGGGAGATACAATGAGCAGTTCTTC. Encoded protein: CSAAPASGRYNEQFF.

The V gene is TRBV28, the J gene TRBJ1-1, with D perhaps matching TRBD1 (6 bases). Per the germline V gene, CDR1 is MDHEN and CDR2 is SYDVKM. The V and J ends lost 2 bases and 7 bases respectively, with 11 bases between them. This CDR3 contains 13 residues. This CDR3 reads CASSLGGGREAFF. In nucleotides, the CDR3 is TGTGCCAGCAGTTTAGGAGGGGGACGTGAAGCTTTCTTT. The entire variable domain, with the rest obtained from reference TRBV28 and TRBJ1-1, is as follows: DVKVTQSSRYLVKRTGEKVFLECVQDMDHENMFWYRQDPGLGLRLIYFSYDVKMKEKGDIPEGYSVSREKKERFSLILESASTNQTSMYLCASSLGGGREAFFGQGTRLTVV.

This clonotype was seen only a few times. The chain is built from TRBV18 and TRBJ2-1; 12 nucleotides match TRBD2. Germline V gene sequence: CDR1 KGHSH, CDR2 LQKENI. CDR3 length: 15 residues. V was pared by 2 bases and J by 8 bases, with 4 bases of the junction left unmatched. The CDR3 DNA reads as TGTGCCAGCTCACCAAGGACTAGCGGGAAGGATGAGCAGTTCTTC. Amino acid sequence: CASSPRTSGKDEQFF. The full variable domain, rest sourced from reference TRBV18 and TRBJ2-1, is NAGVMQNPRHLVRRRGQEARLRCSPMKGHSHVYWYRQLPEEGLKFMVYLQKENIIDESGMPKERFSAEFPKEGPSILRIQQVVRGDSAAYFCASSPRTSGKDEQFFGPGTRLTVL.

By proportion, this clonotype is medium-sized. The CDR3 reads CASSETRGSTEAFF. The CDR3, as DNA: TGTGCCAGCAGTGAAACCAGGGGATCCACTGAAGCTTTCTTT. The rearrangement links TRBV6-1 to TRBJ1-1, with D maybe TRBD1 (6 bases). Germline loops: CDR1 MNHNS, CDR2 SASEGT. Trimming stripped 2 bases from V and 4 bases from J, with 11 bases between. This CDR3 region has 14 residues.

V and J are TRBV21-1 and TRBJ1-5. TRBV21-1 is a pseudogene locus. The CDR3 contains 17 residues. This CDR3 is CASSKVEGNRGNQPQHF. In DNA form, the CDR3 reads TGTGCCAGCAGCAAAGTGGAGGGAAACCGCGGCAATCAGCCCCAGCATTTT.

The chain employs TRBV24-1 and TRBJ1-1; TRBD1 agrees at 9 bases. V shed 3 bases, J shed 11 bases, and the junction held 15 bases outside the gene matches. The CDR3 is 16 amino acids. From germline, CDR1 is KGHDR and CDR2 SFDVKD. The CDR3 here is CATSDTDATGGDTAFF. The CDR3 bases are TGTGCCACCAGTGATACTGACGCCACAGGGGGCGATACGGCTTTCTTT.

This chain links TRBV12-3 or TRBV12-4 with TRBJ2-7; D is perhaps TRBD2 (6 bases). The length of the CDR3 is 14 residues. Trimming removed 2 bases from V and 3 bases from J, with 11 bases in between. In nucleotides, the CDR3 is TGTGCCAGCAGTTTAAAGGGGAGGTACTACGAGCAGTACTTC. This translates into CASSLKGRYYEQYF.

V and J are TRBV5-1 and TRBJ2-7; 9 bases are shared with TRBD2. Germline CDR1 reads SGHRS; CDR2 reads YFSETQ. V was pared by 3 bases and J by 7 bases, with 14 bases of the junction left unmatched. The CDR3 extends over 16 amino acids. The CDR3 DNA follows: TGCGCCAGCAGCTGGCAACCGGGACTAGCAGAAGGGGAGCAGTACTTC. This codes for CASSWQPGLAEGEQYF.